The TCR beta chain described here comes from a study of OX40 agonist ivuxolimab in advanced cancers. Study details: The treatment was a fully human IgG2 OX40 agonist, ivuxolimab. Study-level results: Expanded clones belonging to CD8+ T cells outnumbered, on average, those of CD4+. Not determined was the antigen specificity of the expanded peripheral T cells. At 0.1 to 3.0 mg/kg, clonal expansion of CD4+ and CD8+ blood T cells had occurred by week 6.

Generated by immunoSEQ multiplex PCR, the TCRdb table keeps only in-frame clones and is missing some. This table has about 91,000 clones, approximately 81% appearing once. Concerning this clone: Its antigen is not identified.

The junction had 9 bases not matched to a gene; V was cut back by 2 bases and J by 6 bases. This CDR3 region has 16 residues. Germline values: CDR1 LNHNV, CDR2 YYDKDF (reference sequence). This TCR was recovered from an adult with an advanced solid tumor such as melanoma, head and neck, liver or kidney cancer. Sequencing was performed on CD4+ or CD8+ T cells sorted from blood, taken in a trial of the OX40 agonist ivuxolimab. The gene calls are TRBV15 and TRBJ2-3; 9 nucleotides match TRBD2. This CDR3 is CATSRLAGPSRDTQYF. The CDR3 nucleotides are TGTGCCACCAGCAGACTAGCGGGGCCCTCTAGGGATACGCAGTATTTT.